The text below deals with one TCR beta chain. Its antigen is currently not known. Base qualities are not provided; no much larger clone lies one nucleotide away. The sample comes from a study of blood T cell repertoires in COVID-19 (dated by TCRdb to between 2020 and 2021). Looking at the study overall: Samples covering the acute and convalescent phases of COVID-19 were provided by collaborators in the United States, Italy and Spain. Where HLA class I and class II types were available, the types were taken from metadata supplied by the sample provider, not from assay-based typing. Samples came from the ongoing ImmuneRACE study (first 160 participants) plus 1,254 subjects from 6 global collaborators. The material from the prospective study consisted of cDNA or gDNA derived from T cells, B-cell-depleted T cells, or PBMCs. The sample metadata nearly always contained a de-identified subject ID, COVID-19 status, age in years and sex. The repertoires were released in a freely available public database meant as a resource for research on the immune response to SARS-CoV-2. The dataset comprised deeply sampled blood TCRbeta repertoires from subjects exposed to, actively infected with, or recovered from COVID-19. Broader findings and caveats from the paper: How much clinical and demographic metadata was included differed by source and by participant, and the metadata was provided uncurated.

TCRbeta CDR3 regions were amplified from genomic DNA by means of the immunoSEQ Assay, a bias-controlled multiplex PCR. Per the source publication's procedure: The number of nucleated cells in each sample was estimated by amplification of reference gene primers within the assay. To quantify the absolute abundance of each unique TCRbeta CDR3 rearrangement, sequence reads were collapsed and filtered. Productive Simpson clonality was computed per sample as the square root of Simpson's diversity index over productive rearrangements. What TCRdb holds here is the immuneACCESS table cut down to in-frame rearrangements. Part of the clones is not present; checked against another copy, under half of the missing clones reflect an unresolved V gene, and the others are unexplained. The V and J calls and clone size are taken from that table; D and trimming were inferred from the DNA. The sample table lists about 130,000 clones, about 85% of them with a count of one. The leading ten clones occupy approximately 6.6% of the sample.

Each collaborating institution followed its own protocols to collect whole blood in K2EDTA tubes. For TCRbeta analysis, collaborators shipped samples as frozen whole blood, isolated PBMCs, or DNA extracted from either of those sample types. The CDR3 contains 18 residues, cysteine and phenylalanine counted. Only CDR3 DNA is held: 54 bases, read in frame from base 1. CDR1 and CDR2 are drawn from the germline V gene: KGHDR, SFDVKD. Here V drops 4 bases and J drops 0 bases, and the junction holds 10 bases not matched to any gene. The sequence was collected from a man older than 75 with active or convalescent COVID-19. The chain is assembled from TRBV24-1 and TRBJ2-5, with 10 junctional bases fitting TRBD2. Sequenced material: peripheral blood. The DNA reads TGTGCCACCAGTGAGTGGACTAGCGGAACTTGGTACCAAGAGACCCAGTACTTC. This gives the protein CATSEWTSGTWYQETQYF.